These 3 T cell receptor beta chains share one sample of origin, sequenced in a study of T-cell memory formation after mild COVID-19. TCRdb reprocessed the 5' RACE reads via MiXCR and lists one record per CDR3 protein. In the table there are fewer than 700,000 distinct CDR3 sequences, about a sixth of which are singletons. Sequencing input: PBMCs or a T cell subset sorted from them (not recorded which). The receptors here all came from an adult woman who had mild COVID-19 (a few samples of this study predate the infection). Cell type and time point are not known.

In its sample, this clonotype was seen a few times. The rearrangement joins TRBV5-1 to TRBJ2-1, with 7 positions matching TRBD1. The CDR3 is made up of 13 amino acids. With 4 bases clipped from V and 11 bases from J, the junction kept 9 bases outside the gene matches. Germline-derived CDR1 and CDR2 are SGHRS and YFSETQ. The CDR3 nucleotides are TGCGCCAGCAGCGAGGGACGACAGGGTAAGCAGTTCTTC. This gives the protein CASSEGRQGKQFF.

The chain carries TRBV3-1 and TRBJ1-2; D remains ambiguous. V was clipped by 1 base and J by 2 bases, with 11 bases between them. This CDR3 is built from 15 residues. Germline CDR1 LGHDT, CDR2 YNNKEL (reference sequence). DNA for the CDR3: TGTGCCAGCAGCCAAGCGCTCAGTTTCAACTATGGCTACACCTTC. This sequence encodes CASSQALSFNYGYTF.

This clonotype was detected a few times. V gene TRBV5-1 combines with J gene TRBJ2-5, with D perhaps TRBD2 (6 bases). This CDR3 is built from 14 residues. The germline V gene encodes CDR1 SGHRS and CDR2 YFSETQ. Trimming cost V 0 bases and J 5 bases, with 11 bases left between them. CDR3 protein: CASSLGGRMETQYF. The CDR3 bases are TGCGCCAGCAGCTTGGGGGGGAGGATGGAGACCCAGTACTTC. The variable domain in full, with the rest retrieved from reference TRBV5-1 and TRBJ2-5, is KAGVTQTPRYLIKTRGQQVTLSCSPISGHRSVSWYQQTPGQGLQFLFEYFSETQRNKGNFPGRFSGRQFSNSRSEMNVSTLELGDSALYLCASSLGGRMETQYFGPGTRLLVL.